The next 22 T cell receptor beta chains were all read from a single sample in a study of shared clonotypes between healthy human individuals (dated by TCRdb to the early 2020s). Libraries were prepared through the immunoSEQ multiplex PCR assay. TCRdb took this table from immuneACCESS and kept in-frame rearrangements with V and J called. Such tables lack part of the clones; where checked against another copy, unresolved V genes explain under half of the gap, and the rest is unexplained. The sample table lists around 2,000,000 clones, approximately 94% of them with a count of one. Clones ranked in the top ten supply 1% to 1.5% of the sample. For the CD8 naive samples, CD45RO-negative cells were positively selected for CCR7, yielding a CD45RA+CCR7+ population from which TemRA cells were excluded. What was sequenced was naive CD8+ T cells sorted from blood. This specimen's cell subset or site label, interpreted: CD45RA+CCR7+. The receptors here all came from a man aged 18 to 30 in good health.

V is TRBV6-1 and J is TRBJ2-2; 9 positions agree with TRBD1. After removal of 1 base from V and 1 base from J, the junction contained 7 bases not matched to a gene. Germline CDR1 and CDR2: MNHNS and SASEGT. CDR3 length: 18 amino acids. This CDR3 reads CASSEGRTGARNTGELFF. In nucleotides, the CDR3 is TGTGCCAGCAGTGAAGGTCGGACAGGGGCTAGGAACACCGGGGAGCTGTTTTTT.

The chain is built from TRBV27 and TRBJ1-2, with D maybe TRBD1 (5 bases). This CDR3 spans 15 amino acids. Germline CDR1 and CDR2: MNHEY and SMNVEV (reference sequence). The ends were cut back, 5 bases at V and 0 bases at J, with 13 bases in the middle. The CDR3 DNA reads TGTGCCAGCAGTCCTAGGGGAGTCCCTAACTATGGCTACACCTTC. It codes for CASSPRGVPNYGYTF.

The chain couples TRBV5-1 to TRBJ2-7; unclear D gene. The germline CDR1 and CDR2 sequences are SGHRS and YFSETQ. The CDR3 consists of 11 residues. Trimming took off 4 bases at V and 2 bases at J, with 4 bases between the two ends. CDR3 loop: CASSNAYEQYF. Here the CDR3 DNA reads TGCGCCAGCAGCAACGCCTACGAGCAGTACTTC.

The chain combines TRBV2 with TRBJ2-7; weak D call: TRBD1 (5 bases). The germline V gene has CDR1 SNHLY and CDR2 FYNNEI. The length of the CDR3 is 12 residues. Trimming cost V 5 bases and J 2 bases, with 7 bases left between them. CDR3: CASSSRAYEQYF. The CDR3 DNA reads as TGTGCCAGCAGTTCCAGGGCCTACGAGCAGTACTTC. Drawing the rest from reference TRBV2 and TRBJ2-7, the complete variable domain is EPEVTQTPSHQVTQMGQEVILRCVPISNHLYFYWYRQILGQKVEFLVSFYNNEISEKSEIFDDQFSVERPDGSNFTLKIRSTKLEDSAMYFCASSSRAYEQYFGPGTRLTVT.

The chain combines TRBV10-3 with TRBJ2-7, with a possible D match to TRBD2 (6 bases). The ends were cut back, 10 bases at V and 1 base at J, with 17 bases in the middle. The CDR3 contains 14 residues. Germline values: CDR1 ENHRY, CDR2 SYGVKD. CDR3 region: CATLDGGPSYEQYF. DNA for the CDR3: TGTGCCACCCTCGACGGGGGTCCTTCCTACGAGCAGTACTTC.

V gene TRBV27 combines with J gene TRBJ2-1; 7 bases are shared with TRBD1. The CDR3 is made up of 14 amino acids. Trimming took 3 bases from V and 6 from J; bases not matched to a gene: 5. Germline V gives CDR1 MNHEY, CDR2 SMNVEV (reference sequence). CDR3 residues: CASSFQGQFNEQFF. CDR3 coding DNA: TGTGCCAGCAGTTTTCAGGGACAGTTCAATGAGCAGTTCTTC.

The J gene is TRBJ1-4, the V gene TRBV6-6, with D unclear. The CDR3 contains 14 residues. V shed 4 bases and J shed 4 bases, with 10 bases lying between them. Germline V gives CDR1 MNHNY, CDR2 SVGAGI (reference sequence). CDR3 DNA sequence: TGTGCCAGCAGTTGGGCCCTCCTTAATGAAAAACTGTTTTTT. It yields the protein CASSWALLNEKLFF.

The rearrangement uses TRBV6-5 and TRBJ2-3; D not certain. This CDR3 has 14 amino acids. Trimming stripped 4 bases from V and 4 bases from J, with 12 bases between. The germline gives CDR1 MNHEY, CDR2 SVGAGI. This CDR3 is CASSSTERSDTQYF. Here the CDR3 DNA reads TGTGCCAGCAGTTCCACAGAAAGGTCAGATACGCAGTATTTT.

This clone was picked up one time. At one end, the junction sequence differs from germline, possibly due to a read error. The rearrangement uses TRBV6-6 and TRBJ1-1; 8 bases line up with TRBD1. CDR3 length equals 15 residues. Germline lookup yields CDR1 MNHNY and CDR2 SVGAGI (reference sequence). In DNA form, the CDR3 reads TGTGCCAGCAGTTACTCGACAGGGGTGAAAACTGAAGCTTTCTTT. Protein: CASSYSTGVKTEAFF.

The chain is built from TRBV19 and TRBJ2-2, with a weak D call TRBD2 (6 bases). Between the trimmed V and J ends, which lost 7 bases and 3 bases, there was a span of 12 bases. Germline V gene sequence: CDR1 LNHDA, CDR2 SQIVND (reference sequence). This CDR3 contains 14 residues. The CDR3 nucleotides read TGTGCCAGTAAGGGTTGGGAGGACACCGGGGAGCTGTTTTTT. Encoded protein: CASKGWEDTGELFF. Full variable domain (outside the CDR3, taken from reference TRBV19 and TRBJ2-2): DGGITQSPKYLFRKEGQNVTLSCEQNLNHDAMYWYRQDPGQGLRLIYYSQIVNDFQKGDIAEGYSVSREKKESFPLTVTSAQKNPTAFYLCASKGWEDTGELFFGEGSRLTVL.

The chain recombines TRBV11-3 with TRBJ2-1; the D is unclear. Germline CDR1 SGHNT, CDR2 YENEEA. This CDR3 region has 12 residues. V lost 5 bases, J lost 7 bases, and 9 bases lay in between. CDR3 amino acids: CASSPDRNEQFF. DNA for the CDR3: TGTGCCAGCAGCCCGGACCGTAATGAGCAGTTCTTC.

Only one count was recorded for this clone. V and J are TRBV5-6 and TRBJ1-2, with D hard to call. CDR1 and CDR2 from the germline V gene are SGHDT and YYEEEE. V was cut by 0 bases and J by 4 bases, with 10 bases left in between. The CDR3 has 14 amino acids. This chain's CDR3 is CASSLGDVTYGYTF. The DNA for the CDR3 is TGTGCCAGCAGCTTGGGGGATGTGACCTATGGCTACACCTTC. The full variable domain, with the rest looked up from reference TRBV5-6 and TRBJ1-2, is DAGVTQSPTHLIKTRGQQVTLRCSPKSGHDTVSWYQQALGQGPQFIFQYYEEEERQRGNFPDRFSGHQFPNYSSELNVNALLLGDSALYLCASSLGDVTYGYTFGSGTRLTVV.

This rearrangement joins TRBV10-3 to TRBJ2-7, with TRBD2 matching 14 bases. CDR3 length: 16 amino acids. Losses at the gene ends were 4 bases for V and 2 bases for J; bases not matched to a gene: 4. Germline CDR1 ENHRY, CDR2 SYGVKD. CDR3 sequence (DNA): TGTGCCATCAGTGGGGGACTAGCGGGAGTAACCTACGAGCAGTACTTC. Translating it yields CAISGGLAGVTYEQYF.

This CDR3 reads CASSQTGTTSPLHF. The CDR3 region has the DNA TGTGCCAGCAGCCAGACAGGGACTACTTCACCCCTCCACTTT. The chain joins TRBV7-9 to TRBJ1-6; TRBD1 aligns across 7 bases. CDR1 is SEHNR, CDR2 FQNEAQ, per germline (reference sequence). With V trimmed by 5 bases and J by 9 bases, 7 bases remained unmatched. This CDR3 is 14 amino acids long.

The chain employs TRBV7-8 and TRBJ2-7, with D tentatively TRBD1 (6 bases). CDR3 length equals 13 residues. V was clipped by 5 bases and J by 6 bases, with 14 bases between them. Germline V lookup: CDR1 SGHVS, CDR2 FQNEAQ. CDR3 DNA: TGTGCCAGCAGCCCCGGACAGATTATCGAGCAGTACTTC. This encodes CASSPGQIIEQYF.

This chain uses TRBV6-1 with TRBJ1-5, with TRBD1 matching 7 bases. Trimming took 2 bases from V and 2 from J; bases not matched to a gene: 6. The CDR3 has 16 amino acids. Germline CDR1 and CDR2: MNHNS and SASEGT. The DNA of the CDR3 is TGTGCCAGCAGTGAACCCCGGACAGGCGGCAATCAGCCCCAGCATTTT. This codes for CASSEPRTGGNQPQHF.

On this clone itself: The sample carries other DNA sequences with the same CDR3. V and J are TRBV7-9 and TRBJ2-1; D might be TRBD2 (5 bases). There are 12 residues in the CDR3. Trimming took 5 bases from V and 8 from J, leaving 10 bases between them. Germline CDR1 SEHNR, CDR2 FQNEAQ (reference sequence). Here the CDR3 reads CASSLDWDEQFF. The CDR3 nucleotides read TGTGCCAGCAGCCTGGACTGGGATGAGCAGTTCTTC. The full variable domain, in which reference TRBV7-9 and TRBJ2-1 provide the parts outside the CDR3, is DTGVSQNPRHKITKRGQNVTFRCDPISEHNRLYWYRQTLGQGPEFLTYFQNEAQLEKSRLLSDRFSAERPKGSFSTLEIQRTEQGDSAMYLCASSLDWDEQFFGPGTRLTVL.

V gene TRBV2 combines with J gene TRBJ1-1, with D perhaps matching TRBD1 (5 bases). The ends were cut back, 10 bases at V and 4 bases at J, with 19 bases in the middle. The CDR3 has 14 amino acids. Germline V lookup: CDR1 SNHLY, CDR2 FYNNEI. Written as DNA, the CDR3 is TGTGCCACCCTCCCCCAGGGAGGGGTCACTGAAGCTTTCTTT. This translates into CATLPQGGVTEAFF.

The V and J genes are TRBV19 and TRBJ1-1; D is unclear. This CDR3 is 13 amino acids long. V lost 4 bases to trimming and J lost 0 bases, with 6 bases between them. Germline V lookup: CDR1 LNHDA, CDR2 SQIVND (reference sequence). CDR3: CASSKLMNTEAFF. CDR3 sequence (DNA): TGTGCCAGTAGTAAGTTAATGAACACTGAAGCTTTCTTT.

This sequence joins TRBV27 and TRBJ2-5; 13 nucleotides line up with TRBD2. The CDR3 runs to 16 residues. The V segment lost 4 bases and the J segment 4 bases; nucleotides outside the gene matches: 6. The V gene's germline CDR1 is MNHEY and CDR2 SMNVEV (reference sequence). Here the CDR3 DNA reads TGTGCCAGCAGTTCCGGACTAGCGGGAGAGGGAGAGACCCAGTACTTC. The encoded protein is CASSSGLAGEGETQYF.

The J gene is TRBJ2-7, the V gene TRBV7-9, with unresolved D. V shed 8 bases and J shed 4 bases, with 6 bases lying between them. The germline V gene has CDR1 SEHNR and CDR2 FQNEAQ (reference sequence). The CDR3 sequence is 10 residues long. CDR3 DNA: TGTGCCAGCGGCATTTACGAGCAGTACTTC. It translates to CASGIYEQYF. Variable domain in full (rest from reference TRBV7-9 and TRBJ2-7): DTGVSQNPRHKITKRGQNVTFRCDPISEHNRLYWYRQTLGQGPEFLTYFQNEAQLEKSRLLSDRFSAERPKGSFSTLEIQRTEQGDSAMYLCASGIYEQYFGPGTRLTVT.

The chain employs TRBV2 and TRBJ2-4; D may be TRBD2 (6 bases). The CDR3 runs 16 residues. V was pared by 3 bases and J by 0 bases, with 12 bases between. Per the germline V gene, CDR1 is SNHLY and CDR2 is FYNNEI. CDR3: CASSDGGLRAKNIQYF. CDR3 DNA sequence: TGTGCCAGCAGTGACGGAGGGCTGAGAGCCAAAAACATTCAGTACTTC.